Listed below are T cell receptor beta chains from one sample, sequenced in a study of blood T cell repertoires in COVID-19. TCRdb's table, derived via immunoSEQ multiplex PCR, lists solely in-frame clones and lacks some. The sample lists around 170,000 clones, about four fifths occurring once. The sequencing input was PBMCs or T cells enriched from blood (not recorded which). The receptors come from a man between 50 and 59 years old who had recovered from COVID-19. Both conserved end residues are part of each CDR3. A D gene is named only where the DNA matches it firmly. The size field is filled for only some rows; it gives once, few, many or a size class.

abundance,v_gene,j_gene,d_gene,CDR3aa,CDR3nt
.,TRBV9,TRBJ1-6,.,CASSVERGNSPLHF,TGTGCCAGCAGCGTAGAAAGGGGCAATTCACCCCTCCACTTT
.,TRBV5-1,TRBJ2-1,.,CASSYRPLQGSSYNEQFF,TGCGCCAGCAGTTACCGTCCTTTGCAGGGGAGCTCCTACAATGAGCAGTTCTTC
few,TRBV6-5,TRBJ1-6,.,CAIGISYNSPLHF,TGTGCCATCGGGATCTCCTATAATTCACCCCTCCACTTT
.,TRBV10-3,TRBJ1-5,TRBD1,CAISEGGTADQPQHF,TGTGCCATCAGTGAAGGAGGGACAGCAGATCAGCCCCAGCATTTT
.,TRBV7-8,TRBJ1-5,TRBD1,CASSLSGTVPPQHF,TGTGCCAGCAGCTTGTCCGGGACAGTCCCGCCCCAGCATTTT
.,TRBV19,TRBJ2-7,TRBD1,CASSKQGIWYEQYF,TGTGCCAGTAGCAAACAGGGGATTTGGTACGAGCAGTACTTC
.,TRBV7-2,TRBJ2-7,TRBD2,CASSLLAGGLGEQYF,TGTGCCAGCAGCTTGCTAGCGGGGGGATTGGGAGAGCAGTACTTC
once,TRBV18,TRBJ2-2,.,CASSPEAGSAGELFF,TGTGCCAGCTCACCAGAGGCGGGGTCCGCCGGGGAGCTGTTTTTT
.,TRBV28,TRBJ1-2,TRBD1,CASLNLGQGEGYGYTF,TGTGCCAGCTTAAACCTTGGACAGGGGGAAGGTTATGGCTACACCTTC
.,TRBV5-5,TRBJ2-5,.,CASSPRDNPQRETQYF,TGTGCCAGCAGCCCACGGGACAACCCTCAGAGGGAGACCCAGTACTTC
.,TRBV24-1,TRBJ1-2,.,CATRDSGNYGYTF,TGTGCCACCAGGGACAGTGGTAACTATGGCTACACCTTC
.,TRBV7-3,TRBJ2-3,.,CASSLTRALTDTQYF,TGTGCCAGCAGCTTAACCAGGGCATTAACAGATACGCAGTATTTT
.,TRBV19,TRBJ2-2,.,CASSIGRRGRTTGELFF,TGTGCCAGTAGTATAGGGAGACGAGGCAGAACCACCGGGGAGCTGTTTTTT
.,TRBV9,TRBJ2-7,.,CASSVGGHPAYEQYF,TGTGCCAGCAGCGTAGGAGGCCACCCAGCCTACGAGCAGTACTTC
.,TRBV5-4,TRBJ2-5,TRBD1,CASSSLDLGQGQETQYF,TGTGCCAGCAGCTCCCTTGACCTCGGACAGGGGCAAGAGACCCAGTACTTC
.,TRBV19,TRBJ1-1,.,CASRGAGGEITEAFF,TGTGCCAGTAGGGGGGCTGGGGGCGAGATCACTGAAGCTTTCTTT
.,TRBV4-2,TRBJ2-2,TRBD2,CASSHGLESGELFF,TGTGCCAGCAGCCACGGACTAGAGTCTGGGGAGCTGTTTTTT
.,TRBV11-1,TRBJ2-7,TRBD2,CASSRSGISYEQYF,TGTGCCAGCAGCCGTAGCGGGATCTCCTACGAGCAGTACTTC
.,TRBV7-8,TRBJ2-7,.,CASSFSKYEQYF,TGTGCCAGCAGCTTTAGCAAATACGAGCAGTACTTC
.,TRBV3-1/TRBV3-2,TRBJ2-5,TRBD2,CASSQDPSAGEYF,TGTGCCAGCAGCCAAGATCCATCGGCGGGGGAGTACTTC
few,TRBV19,TRBJ1-1,.,CASSISGTQNTEAFF,TGTGCCAGTAGTATCTCCGGGACACAAAACACTGAAGCTTTCTTT
.,TRBV28,TRBJ2-3,.,CASSFFYRVGVTDTQYF,TGTGCCAGCAGTTTTTTTTACAGGGTGGGGGTCACAGATACGCAGTATTTT
.,TRBV4-2,TRBJ1-2,TRBD1,CASSQDRGHYGYTF,TGTGCCAGCAGCCAAGACAGGGGGCACTATGGCTACACCTTC
.,TRBV7-3,TRBJ1-5,.,CASSLGLGQPQHF,TGTGCCAGCAGCTTGGGGCTCGGTCAGCCCCAGCATTTT
once,TRBV19,TRBJ2-3,TRBD1,CASSIDTGTGHADTQYF,TGTGCCAGTAGTATAGATACCGGGACAGGGCACGCAGATACGCAGTATTTT
.,TRBV7-2,TRBJ1-5,TRBD1,CASSLWKGAGPQHF,TGTGCCAGCAGCTTATGGAAGGGGGCAGGACCCCAGCATTTT
.,TRBV24-1,TRBJ1-2,.,CATSEFGDPLGYTF,TGTGCCACCAGTGAATTCGGAGATCCCCTTGGCTACACCTTC
.,TRBV19,TRBJ2-3,.,CASSPTKGDITDTQYF,TGTGCCAGTAGTCCCACTAAAGGGGATATAACAGATACGCAGTATTTT
once,TRBV7-2,TRBJ2-3,TRBD2,CASSPILAGGPTDTQYF,TGTGCCAGCAGCCCGATACTAGCGGGGGGCCCCACAGATACGCAGTATTTT
.,TRBV7-9,TRBJ2-7,.,CASSLGEREQYF,TGTGCCAGCAGCTTAGGCGAGAGAGAGCAGTACTTC
once,TRBV19,TRBJ1-3,TRBD1,CASSSMDRGRSGNTIYF,TGTGCCAGTAGTTCAATGGACAGGGGGCGATCTGGAAACACCATATATTTT
once,TRBV6-5,TRBJ1-6,.,CASSLTGTVPALHF,TGTGCCAGCAGTTTGACAGGCACAGTTCCGGCCCTCCACTTT
.,TRBV5-1,TRBJ2-5,TRBD1,CASSLAGTGRETQYF,TGCGCCAGCAGCTTGGCTGGGACAGGGAGGGAGACCCAGTACTTC
.,TRBV3-1/TRBV3-2,TRBJ1-2,TRBD1,CASSGTAIGLGYTF,TGTGCCAGCTCCGGGACAGCTATCGGGCTCGGCTACACCTTC
few,TRBV6-5,TRBJ1-2,TRBD1,CASTKTAGGWYTF,TGTGCCAGCACAAAGACGGCAGGGGGCTGGTACACCTTC
.,TRBV5-6,TRBJ1-6,.,CASSQRHTGNSPLHF,TGTGCCAGCAGCCAAAGGCACACAGGCAATTCACCCCTCCACTTT
.,TRBV5-1,TRBJ1-1,.,CASRGAGQMNTEAFF,TGCGCCAGCCGGGGGGCAGGTCAAATGAACACTGAAGCTTTCTTT
.,TRBV4-1,TRBJ2-7,.,CASSPLQGHSYEQYF,TGCGCCAGCAGTCCACTTCAGGGGCACTCCTACGAGCAGTACTTC
.,TRBV19,TRBJ1-4,.,CASPKGCTNEKLFF,TGTGCCAGCCCTAAGGGGTGCACTAATGAAAAACTGTTTTTT
.,TRBV6-1,TRBJ1-6,.,CASSETRRAYNSPLHF,TGTGCCAGCAGTGAAACCCGGAGGGCATATAATTCACCCCTCCACTTT
.,TRBV7-6,TRBJ1-6,.,CASSLGADRINSPLHF,TGTGCCAGCAGTCTAGGGGCCGACAGAATTAATTCACCCCTCCACTTT
.,TRBV4-2,TRBJ2-1,.,CASSQERSNEQFF,TGTGCCAGCAGCCAAGAGCGTTCAAATGAGCAGTTCTTC
.,TRBV2,TRBJ1-6,TRBD1,CAGTDRVKLDSPLHF,TGTGCCGGGACGGACAGGGTAAAGCTAGATTCACCCCTCCACTTT
many,TRBV11-1,TRBJ2-1,.,CASSSPDWRREDEQFF,TGTGCCAGCAGCTCCCCGGACTGGAGAAGGGAGGATGAGCAGTTCTTC
.,TRBV5-6,TRBJ1-1,.,CASSLSVNTEAFF,TGTGCCAGCAGCCTTTCAGTGAACACTGAAGCTTTCTTT
.,TRBV28,TRBJ2-4,.,CASSLYGDIQYF,TGTGCCAGCAGTTTATACGGGGACATTCAGTACTTC
.,TRBV28,TRBJ1-2,.,CASYSGGDEYYGYTF,TGTGCCAGCTATTCTGGGGGCGACGAGTACTATGGCTACACCTTC
.,TRBV28,TRBJ1-4,.,CASSLSQINEKLFF,TGTGCCAGCAGTTTAAGTCAGATTAATGAAAAACTGTTTTTT
.,TRBV27,TRBJ2-4,TRBD1,CASSRGRVNIQYF,TGTGCCAGCTCCAGGGGGCGAGTAAACATTCAGTACTTC
once,TRBV30,TRBJ2-7,TRBD1,CAWSGGQGRGEQYF,TGTGCCTGGAGTGGGGGACAGGGTAGGGGCGAGCAGTACTTC
.,TRBV6-5,TRBJ2-5,.,CASTVVGGGSETQYF,TGTGCCAGCACCGTAGTGGGGGGAGGTTCAGAGACCCAGTACTTC
.,TRBV6-2/TRBV6-3,TRBJ1-1,.,CASSYATGQSLF,TGTGCCAGCAGTTACGCCACAGGACAGTCTCTCTTT
.,TRBV29-1,TRBJ1-3,.,CSVVVRGSGNTIYF,TGCAGCGTTGTGGTAAGGGGTTCTGGAAACACCATATATTTT